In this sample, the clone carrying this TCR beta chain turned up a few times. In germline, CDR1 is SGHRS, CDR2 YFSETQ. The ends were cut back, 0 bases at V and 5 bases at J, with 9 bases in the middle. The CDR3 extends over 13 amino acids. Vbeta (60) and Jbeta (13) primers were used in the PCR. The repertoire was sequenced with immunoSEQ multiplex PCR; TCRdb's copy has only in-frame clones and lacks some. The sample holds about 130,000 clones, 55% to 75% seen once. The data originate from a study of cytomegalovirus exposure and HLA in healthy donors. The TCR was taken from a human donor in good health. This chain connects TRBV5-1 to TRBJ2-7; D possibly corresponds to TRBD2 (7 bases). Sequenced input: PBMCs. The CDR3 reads CASSLAGGHEQYF. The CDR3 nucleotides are TGCGCCAGCAGCTTGGCCGGGGGGCACGAGCAGTACTTC.